This T cell receptor (beta chain) was profiled in a study of T cell repertoires in cytomegalovirus infection. TCRdb used MiXCR to reprocess the reads, holding one entry per CDR3 protein. The repertoire holds some 300,000 distinct CDR3 sequences, with approximately 8.9% as singletons. The CDR3 spans 13 residues. CDR1 and CDR2 (germline): SNHLY, FYNNEI. Trimming took off 9 bases at V and 7 bases at J, with 16 bases between the two ends. This clonotype was observed at least ten times. The clonotype was recovered from a human donor in good health (CMV status not recorded). Some clones in this sample may be carry-over from other donors' samples. The rearrangement uses TRBV2 and TRBJ2-1, with D maybe TRBD2 (5 bases). The source material was PBMCs. This CDR3 reads CASGLQPGNEQFF. CDR3 DNA: TGTGCCAGTGGACTCCAACCCGGGAATGAGCAGTTCTTC.